A single sample gave rise to the 7 T cell receptor beta chains below, sequenced in a study of early T cells in non-severe SARS-CoV-2 infection. MiXCR, applied by TCRdb to the 5' RACE reads, yields one record per CDR3 protein. The table lists 70,000 to 85,000 distinct CDR3 sequences, less than 15% of them singletons, with nearly 6% in the top ten. Sequencing was carried out using whole blood. These receptors all stem from an adult who was a healthcare worker with PCR-confirmed SARS-CoV-2 infection or an uninfected control (not recorded which).

The sample holds a few counts of this clonotype. J is TRBJ2-1 and V is TRBV7-2; 8 nucleotides match TRBD2. This CDR3 contains 13 residues. The J segment lost 9 bases and the V segment lost 2 bases, leaving 3 bases of the junction unmatched. Germline assignment: CDR1 SGHTA and CDR2 FQGNSA. The CDR3 DNA is TGTGCCAGCAGCTTAACTAGCGGAACTGAGCAGTTCTTC. Translation gives CASSLTSGTEQFF.

This clonotype came up many times. J is TRBJ2-3 and V is TRBV6-5; possibly TRBD2 for D (6 bases). The V end lost 5 bases, the J end lost 3 bases, and 12 bases lay between the germline ends. The CDR3 is made up of 14 amino acids. Germline values: CDR1 MNHEY, CDR2 SVGAGI. CDR3 bases: TGTGCCAGCAGTCGCGGTGGGGGGACAGATACGCAGTATTTT. This gives the protein CASSRGGGTDTQYF.

This clonotype came up a few times. The chain links TRBV9 to TRBJ2-2, with D unresolved. Germline V CDR1 and CDR2: SGDLS, YYNGEE. V lost 0 bases and J 7 bases, leaving 4 bases between the germline ends. The CDR3 is 12 residues long. The CDR3 region has the DNA TGTGCCAGCAGCGTAGTTGGCGGGGAGCTGTTTTTT. Amino acids: CASSVVGGELFF.

The rearrangement uses TRBV29-1 and TRBJ1-6, with D tentatively TRBD1 (6 bases). Germline V gene lookup returns CDR1 SQVTM and CDR2 ANQGSEA. Trimming stripped 6 bases from V and 7 bases from J, with 10 bases between. The CDR3 is 12 residues long. This chain's CDR3 is CSVKQGNSPLHF. In DNA, the CDR3 is TGCAGCGTGAAACAGGGAAATTCACCCCTCCACTTT.

The rearrangement links TRBV20-1 to TRBJ1-6; TRBD1 matches 10 bases. The CDR3 runs 15 residues. Germline lookup yields CDR1 DFQATT and CDR2 SNEGSKA (reference sequence). With 0 bases clipped from V and 10 bases from J, the junction kept 6 bases outside the gene matches. The CDR3 here is CSARDLETGGSPLHF. CDR3 DNA: TGCAGTGCTAGAGATCTCGAGACAGGGGGCTCACCCCTCCACTTT.

This chain connects TRBV4-1 to TRBJ1-2, with D perhaps TRBD1 (5 bases). The CDR3 extends over 15 amino acids. Trimming cost V 7 bases and J 0 bases, with 15 bases left between them. The germline gives CDR1 MGHRA, CDR2 YSYEKL. DNA of the CDR3: TGCGCCAGCACTCATCGAACAGGAACTAACTATGGCTACACCTTC. It specifies CASTHRTGTNYGYTF.

This chain uses TRBV27 with TRBJ1-5; D uncertain. The germline V and J ends were trimmed by 3 bases and 5 bases, with 8 bases remaining between them. This CDR3 comprises 13 residues. In germline, CDR1 is MNHEY, CDR2 SMNVEV (reference sequence). The CDR3 nucleotides are TGTGCCAGCAGTTTGTCCCAGTATCAGCCCCAGCATTTT. Translation: CASSLSQYQPQHF.